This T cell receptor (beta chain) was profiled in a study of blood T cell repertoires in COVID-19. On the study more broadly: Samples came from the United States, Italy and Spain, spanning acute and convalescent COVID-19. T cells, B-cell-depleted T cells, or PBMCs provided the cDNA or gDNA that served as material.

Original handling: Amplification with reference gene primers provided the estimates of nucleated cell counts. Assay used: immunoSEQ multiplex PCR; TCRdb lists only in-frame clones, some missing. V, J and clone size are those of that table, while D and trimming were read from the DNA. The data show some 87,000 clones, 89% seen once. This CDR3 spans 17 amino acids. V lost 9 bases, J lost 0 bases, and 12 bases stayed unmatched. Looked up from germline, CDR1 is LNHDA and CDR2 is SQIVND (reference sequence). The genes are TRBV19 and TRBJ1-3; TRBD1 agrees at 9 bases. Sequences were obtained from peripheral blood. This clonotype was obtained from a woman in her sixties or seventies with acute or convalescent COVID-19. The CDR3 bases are TGTGCCAGCTGGGACAGGGTTAGAGGGGGCTCTGGAAACACCATATATTTT. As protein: CASWDRVRGGSGNTIYF. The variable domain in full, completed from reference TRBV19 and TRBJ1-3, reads DGGITQSPKYLFRKEGQNVTLSCEQNLNHDAMYWYRQDPGQGLRLIYYSQIVNDFQKGDIAEGYSVSREKKESFPLTVTSAQKNPTAFYLCASWDRVRGGSGNTIYFGEGSWLTVV.